This T cell receptor beta chain was identified during a study of cytomegalovirus exposure and HLA in healthy donors. Separate from the approximately 670-subject first cohort was the roughly 130-subject validation cohort, to which the donors belonged. Study results and caveats: According to a later analysis, TCR clusters from the first cohort tended to co-occur in the roughly 110 validation repertoires. Roughly 170 TCR beta chains were listed as cytomegalovirus-associated. Most sequenced TCRs were rare (though some public TCRs occurred in many donors).

A note on this clone: Its target is unknown.

Profiled with immunoSEQ multiplex PCR; TCRdb holds only in-frame clones, not every one. The profile shows roughly 150,000 clones, roughly 80% of them singletons. Per germline, CDR1 MNHNY and CDR2 SVGAGI (reference sequence). The germline V and J ends were trimmed by 5 bases and 5 bases, with 12 bases remaining between them. The CDR3 length is 13 residues. Sequencing input: PBMCs. This chain joins TRBV6-6 and TRBJ2-5, with D possibly matching TRBD1 (5 bases). The receptor comes from a man younger than 40 in good health and CMV-seropositive. The CDR3 protein is CASSAQGGETQYF. For the CDR3, the DNA is TGTGCCAGCAGTGCCCAGGGTGGGGAGACCCAGTACTTC.